The T cell receptor beta chain described here comes from a study of blood T cells in healthy people across ages. Overall study results and limits: Estimated diversity, derived from one million T cells, was regarded as an underestimate. Among long-lived donors, naive CD4+ cells were more numerous and diversity higher than in aged donors.

Primed by a sample-barcoded 5' primer and a J-beta primer mix, a second PCR proceeded for 7 to 11 cycles. Each CDR3 protein gets one entry after TCRdb re-called the 5' RACE reads with MiXCR. The sample has hundreds of thousands of distinct CDR3 sequences, roughly 21% seen once. This CDR3 spans 13 amino acids. Germline CDR1 is SGHDT and CDR2 is YYEEEE. V was trimmed by 1 base and J by 7 bases, leaving 8 bases between them. This clonotype occurred a few times. The antigen remains unidentified. The clonotype originates from a man in his 70s in good health. The sequencing sample was made of blood. The gene calls are TRBV5-6 and TRBJ2-2; no firm D call. The CDR3 sequence is CASSLRFSGELFF. The CDR3 DNA reads TGTGCCAGCAGCTTGAGGTTTAGCGGGGAGCTGTTTTTT.